This T cell receptor (beta chain) was identified in a study of blood T cell repertoires in COVID-19. Overall study: Both acute and convalescent COVID-19 samples were obtained from the United States, Italy and Spain. The cDNA or gDNA used as material had been derived from T cells, B-cell-depleted T cells, or PBMCs.

Per the original methods: Estimates of nucleated cell counts were drawn from the amplification of reference gene primers. Sequenced by immunoSEQ multiplex PCR; TCRdb stores in-frame clones only, minus some. V and J calls and clone size come straight from that table; D and trimming were deduced from the DNA. The sample lists about 58,000 clones, less than 90% occurring once. The CDR3 spans 15 residues. Germline CDR1 reads WNHNN; CDR2 reads SYGVQD (reference sequence). V dropped 2 bases and J dropped 4; count of bases not matched to a gene: 5. V gene TRBV10-1 combines with J gene TRBJ2-3, with 8 bases that match TRBD2. Sequencing input: peripheral blood. The receptor's source is a woman in her 70s with active COVID-19. CDR3 nucleotide sequence: TGCGCCAGCAGTGAGAGTAGCGGGATTTCAGATACGCAGTATTTT. Amino acid sequence: CASSESSGISDTQYF.